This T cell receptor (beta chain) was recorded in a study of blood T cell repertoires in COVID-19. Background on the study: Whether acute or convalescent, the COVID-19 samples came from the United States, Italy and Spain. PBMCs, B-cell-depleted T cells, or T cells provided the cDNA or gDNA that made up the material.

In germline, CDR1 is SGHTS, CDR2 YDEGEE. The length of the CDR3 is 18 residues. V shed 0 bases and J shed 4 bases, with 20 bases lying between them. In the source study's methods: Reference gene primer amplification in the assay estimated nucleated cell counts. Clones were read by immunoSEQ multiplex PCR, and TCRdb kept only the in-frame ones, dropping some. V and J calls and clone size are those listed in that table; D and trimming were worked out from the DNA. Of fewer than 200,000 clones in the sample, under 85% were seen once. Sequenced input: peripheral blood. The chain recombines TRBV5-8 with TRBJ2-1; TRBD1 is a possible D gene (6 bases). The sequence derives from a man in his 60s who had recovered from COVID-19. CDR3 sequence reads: CASSLEAGDLFLYNEQFF. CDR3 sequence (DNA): TGTGCCAGCAGCTTGGAGGCAGGGGACCTCTTTTTATACAATGAGCAGTTCTTC.